These T cell receptor beta chains were read from a single sample in a study of blood T cell repertoires in COVID-19. Profiled with immunoSEQ multiplex PCR; TCRdb holds only in-frame clones, not every one. The profile shows about 370,000 clones, roughly 90% of them singletons. Input material: peripheral blood. These receptors originate from a woman aged 25 to 39 with COVID-19, enrolled during active disease. Both conserved end residues are part of each CDR3. D genes are given only for firm matches. Part of the rows lack a size; the others show once, few, many or a class for expanded clones.

j_call cdr3_length clone_size d_call v_call cdr3_nt cdr3_aa
TRBJ2-3 17 once TRBD1 TRBV19 TGTGCCAGTAGTGCCGACCGACAGGGGGCGGGCACAGATACGCAGTATTTT CASSADRQGAGTDTQYF
TRBJ2-3 17 - - TRBV7-2 TGTGCCAGCAGCTTCCGCCCGTCGGGTCCGGGCACAGATACGCAGTATTTT CASSFRPSGPGTDTQYF
TRBJ1-1 14 - - TRBV5-1 TGCGCCAGCAGCTTCCCAGGGGCAGGCACTGAAGCTTTCTTT CASSFPGAGTEAFF
TRBJ1-5 14 - - TRBV15 TGTGCCACCAGCAGACAGGGTATCAATCAGCCCCAGCATTTT CATSRQGINQPQHF
TRBJ1-2 16 - TRBD1 TRBV4-1 TGCGCCAGCAGCTATCCGGGACAGGGGGCGTTTGAAGGCTACACCTTC CASSYPGQGAFEGYTF
TRBJ1-5 14 - - TRBV27 TGTGCCAGCAGTTTATTTCAGGGCCACCAGCCCCAGCATTTT CASSLFQGHQPQHF
TRBJ2-7 15 - TRBD1 TRBV3-1/TRBV3-2 TGTGCCAGCAATTCCACCCCGGGACAGACCTACGAGCAGTACTTC CASNSTPGQTYEQYF
TRBJ2-5 17 - TRBD2 TRBV7-2 TGTGCCAGCAGCTTAGGCCCCAGCGGGGGGGCCCAAGAGACCCAGTACTTC CASSLGPSGGAQETQYF
TRBJ2-1 13 once - TRBV27 TGTGCCAGCCGGGTCACGGGATACAATGAGCAGTTCTTC CASRVTGYNEQFF
TRBJ2-3 18 once TRBD2 TRBV4-3 TGCGCCAGCAGCCAAGACGCCACCTCTAGCGGACCCACAGATACGCAGTATTTT CASSQDATSSGPTDTQYF
TRBJ1-3 13 - - TRBV10-2 TGCGCCAGCAGCGCTCTCGGGGGAAACACCATGTATTTT CASSALGGNTMYF
TRBJ2-6 18 - - TRBV19 TGTGCCAGTAGTATTGGGGGCCAGATCTCCTCTGGGGCCAACGTCCTGACTTTC CASSIGGQISSGANVLTF
TRBJ1-1 13 - TRBD1 TRBV7-2 TGTGCCAGCCACCGACAGGGGGGCACTGAAGCTTTCTTT CASHRQGGTEAFF
TRBJ1-3 15 - - TRBV28 TGTGCCAGCAGTTTTGGACAGTCCCCTGGAAACACCATATATTTT CASSFGQSPGNTIYF
TRBJ2-1 17 - - TRBV21-1 TGTGCCAGCAGCAACCGCCCCCGGGACAGGGGCTACAATGAGCAGTTCTTC CASSNRPRDRGYNEQFF
TRBJ2-3 16 - TRBD1 TRBV3-1/TRBV3-2 TGTGCCAGCAGCCACATCGGACAGGAACTCACAGATACGCAGTATTTT CASSHIGQELTDTQYF
TRBJ2-1 15 - - TRBV5-1 TGCGCCAGCGGCACTTTACGGTCTGGAGGGGATGAGCAGTTCTTC CASGTLRSGGDEQFF
TRBJ2-5 16 - - TRBV7-9 TGTGCCAGCAGCCGTATCCTATTGGAGGCCGGGGAGACCCAGTACTTC CASSRILLEAGETQYF
TRBJ1-2 18 - - TRBV7-9 TGTGCCAGCACTCCCGCGGGACCTCCTACTCACTCGCACTATGGCTACACCTTC CASTPAGPPTHSHYGYTF
TRBJ2-5 17 - TRBD2 TRBV29-1 TGCAGCGTTTATTCCCCGGGACTAGCGGGGGCGGAAGAGACCCAGTACTTC CSVYSPGLAGAEETQYF
TRBJ2-7 12 - - TRBV2 TGTGCCAGCAGTTGGGACATGTACGAGCAGTACTTC CASSWDMYEQYF
TRBJ1-2 14 - TRBD1 TRBV28 TGTGCCAGCACCGCCTCAGGGGGTTTTTATGGCTACACCTTC CASTASGGFYGYTF
TRBJ1-5 15 - TRBD1 TRBV20-1 TGCAGTGCTAGTAGAGGAGGACAGGGGGGTCAGCCCCAGCATTTT CSASRGGQGGQPQHF
TRBJ2-1 15 - TRBD1 TRBV6-2/TRBV6-3 TGTGCCAGCAGTTACTCCGGGACAGGATACAATGAGCAGTTCTTC CASSYSGTGYNEQFF
TRBJ1-1 15 - - TRBV7-9 TGTGCCAGCAGCTTAGGTCAGGGCGAATACGCTGAAGCTTTCTTT CASSLGQGEYAEAFF
TRBJ1-2 14 - - TRBV5-1 TGCGCCAGCAGCCTGATACAGGGTACCTATGGCTACACCTTC CASSLIQGTYGYTF
TRBJ1-1 15 - - TRBV15 TGTGCCACCAGCAGAGACAGGCTCATGAACACTGAAGCTTTCTTT CATSRDRLMNTEAFF
TRBJ1-1 13 - TRBD1 TRBV11-3 TGTGCCAGCGCCGGACAGGGGACCACTGAAGCTTTCTTT CASAGQGTTEAFF
TRBJ1-1 14 - - TRBV2 TGTGCCAGCAGTGTTAGGGGATTGAACACTGAAGCTTTCTTT CASSVRGLNTEAFF
TRBJ2-1 17 - TRBD2 TRBV5-4 TGTGCCAGCAGCTTTCCCCGGAGCGGGAGCTCCTACAATGAGCAGTTCTTC CASSFPRSGSSYNEQFF
TRBJ1-1 14 - TRBD1 TRBV3-1/TRBV3-2 TGTGCCAGCAGCCAAGACGACAGGGATACTGAAGCTTTCTTT CASSQDDRDTEAFF
TRBJ1-2 15 - TRBD1 TRBV19 TGTGCCAGTAACGGGGACAGGGGGCGCGACTATGGCTACACCTTC CASNGDRGRDYGYTF
TRBJ2-1 17 - TRBD2 TRBV11-2 TGTGCCAGCAGCTCCGCCGAACTAGCGGAGTTATACAATGAGCAGTTCTTC CASSSAELAELYNEQFF
TRBJ2-2 14 few - TRBV15 TGTGCCACCGAGCCACAGCCGAACACCGGGGAGCTGTTTTTT CATEPQPNTGELFF
TRBJ1-2 13 once - TRBV6-5 TGTGCCAGCAGTTACAGGGGCCCTAGAGGCTACACCTTC CASSYRGPRGYTF
TRBJ2-6 19 - - TRBV19 TGTGCCAGTAGTACAGTCGGACAGACCTACGTGTCTGGGGCCAACGTCCTGACTTTC CASSTVGQTYVSGANVLTF
TRBJ2-1 15 - - TRBV6-5 TGTGCCAGCAGTCACGGGGGAGGATCGTACGATGAGCAGTTCTTC CASSHGGGSYDEQFF
TRBJ2-5 13 - - TRBV12-3/TRBV12-4 TGTGCCAGCAGTTTCGGTCGGGTTGAGACCCAGTACTTC CASSFGRVETQYF
TRBJ2-3 17 - TRBD2 TRBV13 TGTGCCAGCAGCGCTCGGACTAGCGGGAGTTCAACAGATACGCAGTATTTT CASSARTSGSSTDTQYF
TRBJ2-2 14 - - TRBV19 TGTGCCAGTAGTACGACAGGACCCACCGGGGAGCTGTTTTTT CASSTTGPTGELFF
TRBJ2-2 15 - - TRBV2 TGTGCCAGCAGTGAAGACAGCGTAGCGGCCGGGGAGCTGTTTTTT CASSEDSVAAGELFF
TRBJ2-1 16 - - TRBV14 TGTGCCAGCAGCCTAGGAGTTCCTAGCTCCTACAATGAGCAGTTCTTC CASSLGVPSSYNEQFF
TRBJ1-4 13 - - TRBV7-2 TGTGCCAGCAGCTTATTGGAGGGCCAAAAACTGTTTTTT CASSLLEGQKLFF
TRBJ2-1 15 - - TRBV19 TGTGCCAGTAGTCCTTGGCAGGGGACACACAATGAGCAGTTCTTC CASSPWQGTHNEQFF
TRBJ1-2 15 - TRBD1 TRBV6-1 TGTGCCAGCAGTGAAGCGAGGGACAGGCACTATGGCTACACCTTC CASSEARDRHYGYTF
TRBJ1-3 13 - - TRBV6-5 TGTGCCAGCAGCCTTGAGCCTGGAAACACCATATATTTT CASSLEPGNTIYF
TRBJ1-2 14 - - TRBV5-1 TGCGCCAGCAGCTTGGGGGCAGGGGCGTATGGCTACACCTTC CASSLGAGAYGYTF
TRBJ2-3 16 - - TRBV5-4 TGTGCCAGCAGCCCAGAGATAGCGGCAGCCAGGGATACGCAGTATTTT CASSPEIAAARDTQYF
TRBJ2-2 13 - - TRBV10-1 TGCGCCAGCAGGGACAGCCTCACCGGGGAGCTGTTTTTT CASRDSLTGELFF
TRBJ1-3 13 once - TRBV7-2 TGTGCCAGCAGCTCGCAAGCGGGGAACACCATATATTTT CASSSQAGNTIYF
TRBJ2-7 15 - TRBD2 TRBV11-2 TGTGCCAGCAGCTCGCGCGGGGGGGCGGGTTACGAGCAGTACTTC CASSSRGGAGYEQYF
TRBJ2-5 19 - TRBD1 TRBV27 TGTGCCAGCAGTACGCGCCGGGACAGGGAAGGGGCAAACCAAGAGACCCAGTACTTC CASSTRRDREGANQETQYF
TRBJ2-2 16 - - TRBV9 TGTGCCAGCAGTTCGAGCGCGTCTTCGAACACCGGGGAGCTGTTTTTT CASSSSASSNTGELFF
TRBJ1-1 13 - - TRBV6-5 TGTGCGTCGAAGCTGCGGGGTTACACTGAAGCTTTCTTT CASKLRGYTEAFF
TRBJ2-3 16 - TRBD1 TRBV27 TGTGCCAGCAGTTCCCGGACAGGGGGGTACACAGATACGCAGTATTTT CASSSRTGGYTDTQYF
TRBJ1-5 14 - - TRBV4-2 TGTGCCAGCAGCCAAGTGGCAGGTGAGAAGCCCCAGCATTTT CASSQVAGEKPQHF
TRBJ1-5 13 - - TRBV7-2 TGTGCCAGCAGCTCAATAGGGAGCGAGCCCCAGCATTTT CASSSIGSEPQHF
TRBJ2-5 19 - - TRBV18 TGTGCCAGCTCACCGCTAAAATCAAACAGGGTCCTGGTTCTGGAGACCCAGTACTTC CASSPLKSNRVLVLETQYF
TRBJ2-1 16 - - TRBV6-5 TGTGCCAGCAGTTACCCCGGGACAAGGAAAGAAAATGAGCAGTTCTTC CASSYPGTRKENEQFF